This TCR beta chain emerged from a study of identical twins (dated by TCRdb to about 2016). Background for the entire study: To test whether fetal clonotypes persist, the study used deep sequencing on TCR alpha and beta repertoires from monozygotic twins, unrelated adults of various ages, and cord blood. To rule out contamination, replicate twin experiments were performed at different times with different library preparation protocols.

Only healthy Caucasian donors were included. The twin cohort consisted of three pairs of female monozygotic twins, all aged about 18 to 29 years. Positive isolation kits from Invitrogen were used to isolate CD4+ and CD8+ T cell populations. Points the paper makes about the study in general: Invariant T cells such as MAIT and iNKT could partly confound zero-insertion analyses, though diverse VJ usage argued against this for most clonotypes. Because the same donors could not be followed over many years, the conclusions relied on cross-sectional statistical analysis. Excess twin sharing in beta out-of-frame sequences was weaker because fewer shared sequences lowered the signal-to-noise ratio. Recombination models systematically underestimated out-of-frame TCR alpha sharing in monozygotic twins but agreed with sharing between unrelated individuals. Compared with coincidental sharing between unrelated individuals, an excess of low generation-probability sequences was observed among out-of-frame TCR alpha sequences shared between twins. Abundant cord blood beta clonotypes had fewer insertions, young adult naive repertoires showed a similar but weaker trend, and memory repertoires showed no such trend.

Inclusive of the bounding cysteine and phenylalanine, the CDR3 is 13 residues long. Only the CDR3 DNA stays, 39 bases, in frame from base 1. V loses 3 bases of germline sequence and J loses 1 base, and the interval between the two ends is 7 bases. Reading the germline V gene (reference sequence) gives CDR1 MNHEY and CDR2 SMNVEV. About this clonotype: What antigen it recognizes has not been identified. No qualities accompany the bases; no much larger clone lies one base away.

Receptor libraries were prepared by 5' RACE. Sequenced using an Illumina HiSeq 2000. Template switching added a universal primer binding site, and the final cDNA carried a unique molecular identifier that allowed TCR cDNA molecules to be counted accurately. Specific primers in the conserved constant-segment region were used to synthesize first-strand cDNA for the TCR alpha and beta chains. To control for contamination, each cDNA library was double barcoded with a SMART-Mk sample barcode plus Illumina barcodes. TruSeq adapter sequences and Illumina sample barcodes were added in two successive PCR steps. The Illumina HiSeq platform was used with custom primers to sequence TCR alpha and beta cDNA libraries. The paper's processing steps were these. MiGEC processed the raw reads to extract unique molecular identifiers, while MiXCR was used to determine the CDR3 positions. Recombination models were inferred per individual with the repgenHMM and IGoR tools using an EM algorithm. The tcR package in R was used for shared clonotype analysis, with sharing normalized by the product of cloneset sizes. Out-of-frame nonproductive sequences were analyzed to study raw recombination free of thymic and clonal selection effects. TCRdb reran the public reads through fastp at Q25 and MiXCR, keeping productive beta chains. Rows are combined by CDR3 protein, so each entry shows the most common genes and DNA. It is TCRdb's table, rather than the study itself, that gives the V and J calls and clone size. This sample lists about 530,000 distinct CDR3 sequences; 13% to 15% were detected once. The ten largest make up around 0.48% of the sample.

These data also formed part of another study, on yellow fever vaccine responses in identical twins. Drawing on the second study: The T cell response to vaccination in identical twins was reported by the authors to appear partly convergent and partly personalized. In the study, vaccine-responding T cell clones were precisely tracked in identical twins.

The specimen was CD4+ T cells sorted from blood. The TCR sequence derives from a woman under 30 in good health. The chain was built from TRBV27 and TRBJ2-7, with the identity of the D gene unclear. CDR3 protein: CASSFSGSYEQYF. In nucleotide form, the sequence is TGTGCCAGCAGTTTCTCAGGATCCTACGAGCAGTACTTC.